This entry describes one T cell receptor (beta chain). The data belong to a study of blood T cell repertoires in COVID-19. Original processing notes: Reference gene primer amplification gave estimated nucleated cell counts. Sequencing used immunoSEQ multiplex PCR; TCRdb keeps in-frame clones, though not all of them. D and trimming come from the DNA, and the V and J calls and clone size come from that table. The table records fewer than 180,000 clones, 84% of them present only once. V was cut by 4 bases and J by 6 bases, with 10 bases left in between. Germline V CDR1 and CDR2: SGHNT, YYREEE (reference sequence). The CDR3 covers 13 residues.

Material: peripheral blood. This TCR derives from a man in his 70s with acute or convalescent COVID-19. This chain connects TRBV5-4 to TRBJ2-2; possible D gene TRBD1, 6 bases. The CDR3 sequence is CASSPRQAGELFF. In DNA form, the CDR3 reads TGTGCCAGCAGCCCCCGACAGGCCGGGGAGCTGTTTTTT.